The following is a TCR beta chain sequence with its context. Its specificity is not known. The record originates from a study of shared clonotypes between healthy human individuals. Germline-derived CDR1 and CDR2 are SGHRS and YFSETQ. Trimming shortened V by 3 bases and J by 5 bases, and 13 bases separated the two germline ends. The CDR3 length is 14 residues. Naive CD8 cells lacked CD45RO, underwent positive selection for CCR7 and left out terminally differentiated effector memory CD45RA+ cells. Some clones are missing from TCRdb's copy, which holds only in-frame ones; the method was immunoSEQ multiplex PCR. The sample yields millions of clones, less than 95% seen once. Whole-study findings and limits: The generation probabilities recorded for non-shared clonotypes fell below those of clonotypes shared by all four donors.

Sequenced sample: naive CD8+ T cells sorted from blood. This receptor was taken from a man aged 18 to 29 in good health. The J gene is TRBJ2-3, the V gene TRBV5-1; D perhaps matches TRBD2 (5 bases). The CDR3 loop reads CASSYDYAGDTQYF. The CDR3 DNA sequence: TGCGCCAGCAGCTATGACTACGCGGGAGATACGCAGTATTTT.